The present T cell receptor beta chain was sequenced within a study of cytomegalovirus exposure and HLA in healthy donors. It was with 60 Vbeta and 13 Jbeta primers that the PCR ran. Measured with immunoSEQ multiplex PCR; TCRdb has only the in-frame clones, and not every one. The sample has more than 80,000 clones; roughly 71% are singletons. Trimming shortened V by 5 bases and J by 0 bases, and 13 bases separated the two germline ends. The CDR3 runs to 15 residues. Germline V CDR1 and CDR2: SGHDT, YYEEEE. The sequence derives from a man aged 50 to 59 in good health and CMV-seronegative. This chain uses TRBV5-6 with TRBJ2-3, with D maybe TRBD2 (5 bases). Sequenced sample: PBMCs. The chain's CDR3 is CASRELGGSTDTQYF. The CDR3 DNA is TGTGCCAGCAGAGAACTAGGTGGAAGCACAGATACGCAGTATTTT. Complete variable domain (other parts from reference TRBV5-6 and TRBJ2-3): DAGVTQSPTHLIKTRGQQVTLRCSPKSGHDTVSWYQQALGQGPQFIFQYYEEEERQRGNFPDRFSGHQFPNYSSELNVNALLLGDSALYLCASRELGGSTDTQYFGPGTRLTVL.